A selection of T cell receptor beta chains follows, all from one sample in a study of pediatric ulcerative colitis. The data were produced by immunoSEQ multiplex PCR, yet TCRdb's version contains in-frame clones alone and is incomplete. The sample holds 30,000 to 35,000 clones, about 81% seen once. The sequencing input was gut tissue. These receptors originate from a boy aged 5 to 17 with mild ulcerative colitis. Each CDR3 is given with its conserved first and last residue. A D gene is named only where the DNA matches it firmly. Only some rows state a clone size, as once, few, many or a class for expanded clones.

.	12	.	TRBJ1-4	TRBV27	TGTGCCAGCAGAGGTCTCCATGAAAAACTGTTTTTT	CASRGLHEKLFF
.	14	.	TRBJ2-5	TRBV10-3	TGTGCCATCAGTGAGGGAACAGGACCGGAGACCCAGTACTTC	CAISEGTGPETQYF
.	16	few	TRBJ1-6	TRBV7-2	TGTGCCAGCAGCTTAGGCGCATACTCCTATAATTCACCCCTCCACTTT	CASSLGAYSYNSPLHF
.	12	few	TRBJ2-7	TRBV5-8	TGTGCCAGCAGCAGGAGGGGTATTTATCCCAACTTC	CASSRRGIYPNF
TRBD1	16	medium-sized	TRBJ2-2	TRBV28	TGTGCCAGCAGTAGGGTGAGGACAGGCTGGACCGGGGAGCTGTTTTTT	CASSRVRTGWTGELFF
.	15	.	TRBJ1-1	TRBV19	TGTGCCAGTAAACTTCCCGGGCGACGAGGGAGCGCGGCTTTCTTT	CASKLPGRRGSAAFF
TRBD2	15	.	TRBJ2-3	TRBV15	TGTGCCACCAGCGGACTAGCGGGGACCACAGATACGCAGTATTTT	CATSGLAGTTDTQYF
.	15	.	TRBJ2-7	TRBV7-6	TGTGCCAGCAGCTTAGCAGGGGAGTACTCCTACGAGCAGTACTTC	CASSLAGEYSYEQYF
.	16	once	TRBJ2-7	TRBV5-4	TGTGCCAGCAGCTTGGGGCCCGTCCGGGGGGCAGTAGAGCAGTACTTC	CASSLGPVRGAVEQYF
.	16	.	TRBJ1-4	TRBV10-3	TGTGCCATCAGTGAGGTGGGGCCCACAACTAATGAAAAACTGTTTTTT	CAISEVGPTTNEKLFF
TRBD1	14	.	TRBJ1-2	TRBV7-3	TGTGCCAGCAGCTCCCAGACAGGGCCCCATGGCTACACCTTC	CASSSQTGPHGYTF
.	15	.	TRBJ2-1	TRBV4-2	TGTGCCAGCAGCCCAAGTAGCTACACTAGAAATGAGCAGTTCTTC	CASSPSSYTRNEQFF
.	13	.	TRBJ1-2	TRBV5-4	TGTGCCAGCAGCTTAAGCAGGGTTGGCGGCTACACCTTC	CASSLSRVGGYTF
.	14	.	TRBJ1-2	TRBV18	TGTGCCAGCTCGCCAGGGTCAGGAGACTATGGCTACACCTTC	CASSPGSGDYGYTF
.	10	.	TRBJ2-7	TRBV29-1	TGCAGCGTCCAGGGCCGGGAGCAGTACTTC	CSVQGREQYF
.	17	.	TRBJ2-7	TRBV2	TGTGCCAGCAGTGAAGCCACCGGACAGCCCAGCTCCTACGAGCAGTACTTC	CASSEATGQPSSYEQYF
TRBD1	15	.	TRBJ2-7	TRBV19	TGTGCCAGTAGTATAGATTGGGGGACAGCGTACGAGCAGTACTTC	CASSIDWGTAYEQYF
.	15	.	TRBJ2-4	TRBV30	TGTGCCCAAGAAGACCCGGGACTAGCCAAAAACATTCAGTACTTC	CAQEDPGLAKNIQYF
TRBD1	14	.	TRBJ1-2	TRBV6-1	TGTGCCAGCGGACAGGTAGCTTCTAACTATGGCTACACCTTC	CASGQVASNYGYTF
TRBD2	14	.	TRBJ2-5	TRBV5-1	TGCGCCAGCAGCAGGGGACTAGCGGAAGAGACCCAGTACTTC	CASSRGLAEETQYF
TRBD1	17	.	TRBJ1-6	TRBV18	TGTGCCAGCTCACCCCGACAGGGAAGCTCCTATAATTCACCCCTCCACTTT	CASSPRQGSSYNSPLHF
TRBD1	20	.	TRBJ1-1	TRBV5-1	TGCGCCAGCAGCTTGGACCTTATCGATTGGGACGGACAGGGGACCACTGAAGCTTTCTTT	CASSLDLIDWDGQGTTEAFF
TRBD1	16	.	TRBJ1-4	TRBV30	TGTGCCTGGAGGCATTCCGGGGGACAGCCTAATGAAAAACTGTTTTTT	CAWRHSGGQPNEKLFF
.	15	.	TRBJ1-6	TRBV6-1	TGTGCCAGCAGTGCCGGGGGACTCGGCTCGAGGCCCCTCCACTTT	CASSAGGLGSRPLHF
.	14	once	TRBJ2-3	TRBV4-1	TGCGCCAGCAGCCTCGGGGAATGGACAGATACGCAGTATTTT	CASSLGEWTDTQYF
TRBD2	13	.	TRBJ2-7	TRBV7-8	TGTGCCAGCAGCCCTAGCGGGGGGAACGAGCAGTACTTC	CASSPSGGNEQYF
.	11	few	TRBJ1-2	TRBV29-1	TGCAGCGTTGGGCCCGGGAATGGCTACACCTTC	CSVGPGNGYTF
TRBD1	15	few	TRBJ1-2	TRBV5-4	TGTGCCAGCAGCTTACCTGGGACAGGGGGTGGAGGCTACACCTTC	CASSLPGTGGGGYTF
TRBD1	15	few	TRBJ1-1	TRBV4-1	TGCGCCAGCAGCCCCACCGCAGGGGGCGGCACTGAAGCTTTCTTT	CASSPTAGGGTEAFF
.	14	few	TRBJ2-3	TRBV14	TGTGCCAGCAGCCAAGATTTGCTAGGGGATACGCAGTATTTT	CASSQDLLGDTQYF
.	16	.	TRBJ2-2	TRBV7-7	TGTGCCAGCAGTCCCACCGGGGCCCTCTGGACCGGGGAGCTGTTTTTT	CASSPTGALWTGELFF
.	17	medium-sized	TRBJ1-6	TRBV4-1	TGCGCCAGCAGCCAATACCCTGGTCGGGGGGATAATTCACCCCTCCACTTT	CASSQYPGRGDNSPLHF
TRBD2	13	.	TRBJ2-7	TRBV5-4	TGTGCCAGCAGCCCCCTACGGGAGGGAGAGCAGTACTTC	CASSPLREGEQYF
TRBD1	14	.	TRBJ1-6	TRBV7-9	TGTGCCAGCAGCTCTCCAGGGGGGAATTCACCCCTCCACTTT	CASSSPGGNSPLHF
.	15	.	TRBJ1-1	TRBV7-9	TGTGCCAGCAGCTTAACCTACAGATCGAACACTGAAGCTTTCTTT	CASSLTYRSNTEAFF
TRBD2	15	.	TRBJ2-1	TRBV18	TGTGCCAGCTCACCACCGGGACTAGCATTAAATGAGCAGTTCTTC	CASSPPGLALNEQFF
TRBD1	15	.	TRBJ1-2	TRBV2	TGTGCCAGCAGTGATAGGGCCAGGGGGCTGAATGGCTACACCTTC	CASSDRARGLNGYTF
TRBD2	13	.	TRBJ2-3	TRBV30	TGTGCCTGGGCGCGGGGGTATGAAGATACGCAGTATTTT	CAWARGYEDTQYF